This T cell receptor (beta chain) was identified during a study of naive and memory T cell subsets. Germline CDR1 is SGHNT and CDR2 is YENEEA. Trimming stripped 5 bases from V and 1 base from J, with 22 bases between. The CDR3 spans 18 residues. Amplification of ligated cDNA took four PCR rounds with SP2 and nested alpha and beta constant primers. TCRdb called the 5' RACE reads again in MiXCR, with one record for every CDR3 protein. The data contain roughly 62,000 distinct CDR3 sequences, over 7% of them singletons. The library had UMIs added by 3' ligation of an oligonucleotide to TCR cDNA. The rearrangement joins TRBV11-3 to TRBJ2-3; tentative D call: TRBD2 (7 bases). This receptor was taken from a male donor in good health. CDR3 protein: CASSAGGAHGWGTDTQYF. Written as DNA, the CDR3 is TGTGCCAGCAGCGCTGGGGGGGCGCACGGTTGGGGCACAGATACGCAGTATTTT.